This T cell receptor beta chain was sequenced in a study of blood T cell repertoires in COVID-19. Study context: Samples of COVID-19 (acute and convalescent) were obtained from the United States, Italy and Spain.

In the original workflow: Cell counts per sample came from amplifying reference gene primers. Some clones are missing from TCRdb's copy, which holds only in-frame ones; the method was immunoSEQ multiplex PCR. V, J and clone size were drawn from that table, and D and trimming were deduced from the DNA. The data show 190,000 or so clones, with around four fifths seen just once and about 0.91% held by the top ten. Germline V gene lookup returns CDR1 MNHEY and CDR2 SVGAGI. This CDR3 region has 16 residues. Trimming at V came to 3 bases and at J to 4 bases, leaving 5 bases not matched to a gene. Seattle patients were enrolled while actively infected and followed longitudinally.

The chain uses TRBV6-5 and TRBJ2-2; 10 bases fit TRBD2. The TCR was taken from a man aged 60 to 75 with COVID-19, enrolled during active disease. Sequenced input: peripheral blood. This CDR3 is CASSYSGRRITGELFF. CDR3 bases: TGTGCCAGCAGTTATAGCGGGAGGAGGATCACCGGGGAGCTGTTTTTT.